The entry that follows covers one T cell receptor (beta chain) sequence. The data originate from a study of blood T cell repertoires in COVID-19. On the study more broadly: Spain, Italy and the United States supplied samples that represented acute and convalescent COVID-19. PBMCs, B-cell-depleted T cells, or T cells were the source of the cDNA or gDNA that made up the material.

Germline values: CDR1 SEHNR, CDR2 FQNEAQ (reference sequence). The CDR3 sequence is 16 residues long. Trimming removed 2 bases from V and 8 bases from J; junction bases left unmatched: 10. Clones were read by immunoSEQ multiplex PCR, and TCRdb kept only the in-frame ones, dropping some. This table has some 340,000 clones, 85% appearing once. This sequence was found in a young woman with acute or convalescent COVID-19. This chain links TRBV7-9 with TRBJ2-1; 9 bases match TRBD1. Sequenced sample: peripheral blood. The CDR3 nucleotides read TGTGCCAGCAGCTTAATTGGGACAGGGTTATTGGATGAGCAGTTCTTC. Protein sequence: CASSLIGTGLLDEQFF. The whole variable domain, filled in from reference TRBV7-9 and TRBJ2-1, reads DTGVSQNPRHKITKRGQNVTFRCDPISEHNRLYWYRQTLGQGPEFLTYFQNEAQLEKSRLLSDRFSAERPKGSFSTLEIQRTEQGDSAMYLCASSLIGTGLLDEQFFGPGTRLTVL.